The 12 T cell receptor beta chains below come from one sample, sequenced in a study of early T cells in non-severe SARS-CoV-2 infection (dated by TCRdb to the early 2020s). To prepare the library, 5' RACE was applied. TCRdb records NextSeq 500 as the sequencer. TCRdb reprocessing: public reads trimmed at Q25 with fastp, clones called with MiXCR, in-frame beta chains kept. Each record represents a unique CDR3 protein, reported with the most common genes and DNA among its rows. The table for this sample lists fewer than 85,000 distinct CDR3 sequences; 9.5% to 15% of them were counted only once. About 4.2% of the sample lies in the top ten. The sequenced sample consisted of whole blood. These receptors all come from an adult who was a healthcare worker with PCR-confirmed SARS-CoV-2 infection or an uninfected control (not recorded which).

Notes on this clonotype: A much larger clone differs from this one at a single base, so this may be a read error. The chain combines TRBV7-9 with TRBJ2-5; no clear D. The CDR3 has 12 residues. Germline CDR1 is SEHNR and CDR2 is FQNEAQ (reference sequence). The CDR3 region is CASSRLEETQNF. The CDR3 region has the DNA TGTGCCAGCAGCCGGCTAGAAGAGACCCAGAACTTC. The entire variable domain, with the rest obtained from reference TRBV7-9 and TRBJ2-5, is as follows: DTGVSQNPRHKITKRGQNVTFRCDPISEHNRLYWYRQTLGQGPEFLTYFQNEAQLEKSRLLSDRFSAERPKGSFSTLEIQRTEQGDSAMYLCASSRLEETQNFGPGTRLLVL.

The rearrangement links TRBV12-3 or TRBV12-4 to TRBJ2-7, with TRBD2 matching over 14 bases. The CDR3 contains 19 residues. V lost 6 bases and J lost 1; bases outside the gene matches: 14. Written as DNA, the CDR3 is TGTGCCAGCAGCCCAGCCGGGACTAGCGGGGGTATGAAGTCCTACGAGCAGTACTTC. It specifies CASSPAGTSGGMKSYEQYF.

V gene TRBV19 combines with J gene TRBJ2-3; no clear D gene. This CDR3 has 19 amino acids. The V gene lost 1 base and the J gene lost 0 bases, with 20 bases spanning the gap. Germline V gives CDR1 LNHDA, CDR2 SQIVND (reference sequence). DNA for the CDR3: TGTGCCAGTAGTATAGGCCCCAGCCGGGCCACTTCTAGCACAGATACGCAGTATTTT. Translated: CASSIGPSRATSSTDTQYF.

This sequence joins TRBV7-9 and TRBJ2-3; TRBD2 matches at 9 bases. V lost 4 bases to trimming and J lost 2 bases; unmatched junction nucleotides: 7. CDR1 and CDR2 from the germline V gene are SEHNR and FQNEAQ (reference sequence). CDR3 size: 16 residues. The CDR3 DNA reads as TGTGCCAGCAGCTCGACTAGCGGACATAACACAGATACGCAGTATTTT. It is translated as CASSSTSGHNTDTQYF.

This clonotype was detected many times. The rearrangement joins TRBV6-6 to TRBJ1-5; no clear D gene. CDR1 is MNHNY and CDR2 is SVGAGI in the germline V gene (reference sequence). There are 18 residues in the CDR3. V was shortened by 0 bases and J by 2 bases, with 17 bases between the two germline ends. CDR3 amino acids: CASSYSPRGTMRNQPQHF. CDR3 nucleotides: TGTGCCAGCAGTTACTCGCCCCGAGGTACCATGCGCAATCAGCCCCAGCATTTT.

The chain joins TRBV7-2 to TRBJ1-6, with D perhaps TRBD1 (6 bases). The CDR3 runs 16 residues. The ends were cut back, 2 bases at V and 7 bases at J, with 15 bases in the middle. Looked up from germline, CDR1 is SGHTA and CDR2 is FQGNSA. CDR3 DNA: TGTGCCAGCAGCTTACAGCGTACAGGGAGGAATTCACCCCTCCACTTT. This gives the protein CASSLQRTGRNSPLHF.

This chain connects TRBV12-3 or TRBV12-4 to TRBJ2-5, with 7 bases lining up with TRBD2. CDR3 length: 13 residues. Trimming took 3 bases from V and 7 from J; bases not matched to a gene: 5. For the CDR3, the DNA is TGTGCCAGCAGTTTCGGCTGGGGGGGGACCCAGTACTTC. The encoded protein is CASSFGWGGTQYF.

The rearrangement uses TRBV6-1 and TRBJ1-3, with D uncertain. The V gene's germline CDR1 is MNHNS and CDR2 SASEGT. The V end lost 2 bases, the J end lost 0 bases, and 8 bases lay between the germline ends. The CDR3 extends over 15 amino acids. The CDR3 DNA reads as TGTGCCAGCAGTGAATGGCCTTTCTCTGGAAACACCATATATTTT. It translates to CASSEWPFSGNTIYF.

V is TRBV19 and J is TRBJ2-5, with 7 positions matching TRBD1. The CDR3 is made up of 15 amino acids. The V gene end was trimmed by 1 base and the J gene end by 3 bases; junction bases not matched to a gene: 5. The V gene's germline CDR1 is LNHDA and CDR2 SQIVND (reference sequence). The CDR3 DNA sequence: TGTGCCAGTAGTATAGTCGGGACAGCCAAAGAGACCCAGTACTTC. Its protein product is CASSIVGTAKETQYF.

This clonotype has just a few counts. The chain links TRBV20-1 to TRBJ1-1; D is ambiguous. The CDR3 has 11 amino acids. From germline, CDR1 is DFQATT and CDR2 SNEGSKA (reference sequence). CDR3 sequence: CRSSYGTEAFF. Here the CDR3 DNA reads TGCAGATCCTCCTATGGAACTGAAGCTTTCTTT.

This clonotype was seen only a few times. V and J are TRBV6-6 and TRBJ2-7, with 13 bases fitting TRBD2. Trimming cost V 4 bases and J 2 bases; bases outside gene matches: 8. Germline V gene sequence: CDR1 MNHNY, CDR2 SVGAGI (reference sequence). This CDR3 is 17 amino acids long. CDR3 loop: CASSWSPGTSGTYEQYF. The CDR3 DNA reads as TGTGCCAGCAGTTGGTCACCCGGGACTAGCGGGACCTACGAGCAGTACTTC.

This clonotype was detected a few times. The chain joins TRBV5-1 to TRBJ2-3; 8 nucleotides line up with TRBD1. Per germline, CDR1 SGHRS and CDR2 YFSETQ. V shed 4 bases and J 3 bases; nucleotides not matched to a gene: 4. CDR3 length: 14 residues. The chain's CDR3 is CASSPGQETDTQYF. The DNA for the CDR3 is TGCGCCAGCAGCCCGGGACAGGAAACAGATACGCAGTATTTT.